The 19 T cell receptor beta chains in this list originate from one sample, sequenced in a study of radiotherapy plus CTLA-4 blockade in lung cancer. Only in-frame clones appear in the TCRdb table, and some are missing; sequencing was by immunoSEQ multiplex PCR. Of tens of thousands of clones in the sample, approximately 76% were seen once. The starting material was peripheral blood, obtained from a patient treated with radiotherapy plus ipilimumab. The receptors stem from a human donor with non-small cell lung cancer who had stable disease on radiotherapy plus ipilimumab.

This CDR3 is CASKAGNTGELFF. The CDR3 DNA reads as TGTGCCAGCAAGGCGGGGAACACCGGGGAGCTGTTTTTT. The chain carries TRBV27 and TRBJ2-2, with D perhaps TRBD2 (5 bases). CDR1 and CDR2 from the germline V gene are MNHEY and SMNVEV (reference sequence). This CDR3 comprises 13 residues. Trimming removed 7 bases at V and 1 base at J, with 7 bases between.

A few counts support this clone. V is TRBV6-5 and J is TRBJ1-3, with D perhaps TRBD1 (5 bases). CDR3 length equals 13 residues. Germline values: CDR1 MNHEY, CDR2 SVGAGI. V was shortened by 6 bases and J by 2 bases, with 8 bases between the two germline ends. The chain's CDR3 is CASRQGPGNTIYF. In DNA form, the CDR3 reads TGTGCCAGCAGGCAGGGTCCTGGAAACACCATATATTTT.

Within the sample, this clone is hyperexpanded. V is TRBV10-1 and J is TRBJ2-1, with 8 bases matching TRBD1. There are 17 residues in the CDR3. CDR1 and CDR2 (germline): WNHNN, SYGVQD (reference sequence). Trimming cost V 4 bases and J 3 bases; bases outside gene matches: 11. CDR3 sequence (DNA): TGCGCCAGCAGTGGCCGGACAGGGCCCACCTACTACAATGAGCAGTTCTTC. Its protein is CASSGRTGPTYYNEQFF.

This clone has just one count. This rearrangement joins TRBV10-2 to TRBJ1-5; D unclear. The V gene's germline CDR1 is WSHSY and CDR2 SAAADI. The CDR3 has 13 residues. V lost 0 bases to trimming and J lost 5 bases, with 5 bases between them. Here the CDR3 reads CASSESRDQPQHF. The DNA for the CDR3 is TGCGCCAGCAGTGAGTCGAGGGATCAGCCCCAGCATTTT.

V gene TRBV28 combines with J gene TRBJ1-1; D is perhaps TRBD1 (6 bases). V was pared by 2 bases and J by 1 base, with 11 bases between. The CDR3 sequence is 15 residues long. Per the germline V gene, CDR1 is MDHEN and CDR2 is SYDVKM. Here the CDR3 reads CASSLGGWRNTEAFF. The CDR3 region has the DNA TGTGCCAGCAGTTTAGGGGGCTGGAGGAACACTGAAGCTTTCTTT. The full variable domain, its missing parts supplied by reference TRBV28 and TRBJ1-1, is DVKVTQSSRYLVKRTGEKVFLECVQDMDHENMFWYRQDPGLGLRLIYFSYDVKMKEKGDIPEGYSVSREKKERFSLILESASTNQTSMYLCASSLGGWRNTEAFFGQGTRLTVV.

The CDR3 reads CAWASGGDQPQHF. In nucleotides, the CDR3 is TGTGCCTGGGCATCGGGCGGGGATCAGCCCCAGCATTTT. The chain recombines TRBV30 with TRBJ1-5; D not certain. Trimming removed 5 bases at V and 5 bases at J, with 13 bases between. CDR1 GTSNPN and CDR2 SVGIG come from the germline V gene (reference sequence). This CDR3 spans 13 amino acids. The whole variable domain, filled in from reference TRBV30 and TRBJ1-5, reads SQTIHQWPATLVQPVGSPLSLECTVEGTSNPNLYWYRQAAGRGLQLLFYSVGIGQISSEVPQNLSASRPQDRQFILSSKKLLLSDSGFYLCAWASGGDQPQHFGDGTRLSIL.

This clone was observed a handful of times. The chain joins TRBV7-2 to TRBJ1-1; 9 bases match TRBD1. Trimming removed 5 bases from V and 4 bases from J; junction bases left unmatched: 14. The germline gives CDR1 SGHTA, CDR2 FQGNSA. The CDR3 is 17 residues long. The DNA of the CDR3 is TGTGCCAGCAGCACCGCCGGGACAGGGAAGACCCGCACTGAAGCTTTCTTT. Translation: CASSTAGTGKTRTEAFF.

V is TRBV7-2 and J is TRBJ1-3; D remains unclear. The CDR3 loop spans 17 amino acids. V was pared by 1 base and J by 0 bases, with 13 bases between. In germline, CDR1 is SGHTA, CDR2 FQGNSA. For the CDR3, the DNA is TGTGCCAGCAGCTTAGTTTTCAGCGAAATCTCTGGAAACACCATATATTTT. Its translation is CASSLVFSEISGNTIYF. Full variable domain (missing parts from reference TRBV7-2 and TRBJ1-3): GAGVSQSPSNKVTEKGKDVELRCDPISGHTALYWYRQSLGQGLEFLIYFQGNSAPDKSGLPSDRFSAERTGGSVSTLTIQRTQQEDSAVYLCASSLVFSEISGNTIYFGEGSWLTVV.

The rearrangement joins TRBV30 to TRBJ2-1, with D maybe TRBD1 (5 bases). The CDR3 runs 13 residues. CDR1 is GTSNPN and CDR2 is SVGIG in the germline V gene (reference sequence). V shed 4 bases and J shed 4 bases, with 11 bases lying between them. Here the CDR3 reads CAWNPDRYNEQFF. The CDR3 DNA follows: TGTGCCTGGAATCCCGACAGATACAATGAGCAGTTCTTC.

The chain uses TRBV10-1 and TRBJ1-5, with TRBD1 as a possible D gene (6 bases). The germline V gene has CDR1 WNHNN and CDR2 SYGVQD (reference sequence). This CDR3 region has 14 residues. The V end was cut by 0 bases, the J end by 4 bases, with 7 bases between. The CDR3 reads CASSESGANQPQHF. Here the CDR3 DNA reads TGCGCCAGCAGTGAGTCGGGGGCGAATCAGCCCCAGCATTTT.

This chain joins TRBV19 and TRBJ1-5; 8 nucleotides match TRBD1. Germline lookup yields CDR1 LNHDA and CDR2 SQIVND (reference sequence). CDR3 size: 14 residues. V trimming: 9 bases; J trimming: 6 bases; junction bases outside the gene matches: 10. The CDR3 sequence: CARRARGHGQPQHF. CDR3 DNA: TGTGCCAGACGCGCCAGGGGGCATGGTCAGCCCCAGCATTTT.

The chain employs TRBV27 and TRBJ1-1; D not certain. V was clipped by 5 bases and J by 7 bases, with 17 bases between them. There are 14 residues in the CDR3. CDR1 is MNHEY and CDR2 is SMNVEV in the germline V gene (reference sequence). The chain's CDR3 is CASSHDNTDGEAFF. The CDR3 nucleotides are TGTGCCAGCAGTCACGACAATACGGACGGTGAAGCTTTCTTT.

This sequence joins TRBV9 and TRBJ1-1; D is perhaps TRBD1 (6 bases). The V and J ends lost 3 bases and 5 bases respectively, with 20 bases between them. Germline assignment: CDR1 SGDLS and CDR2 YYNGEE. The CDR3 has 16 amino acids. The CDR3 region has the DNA TGTGCCAGCAGCGACCGACAGGCCGGGGGACTGACTGAAGCTTTCTTT. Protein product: CASSDRQAGGLTEAFF.

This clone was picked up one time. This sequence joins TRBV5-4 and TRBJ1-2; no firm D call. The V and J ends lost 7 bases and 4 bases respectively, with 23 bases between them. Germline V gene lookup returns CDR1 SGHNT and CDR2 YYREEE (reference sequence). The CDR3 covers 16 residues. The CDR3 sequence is CASCRLLPGKTYGYTF. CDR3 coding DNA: TGTGCCAGCTGTAGGCTCTTACCAGGAAAGACCTATGGCTACACCTTC.

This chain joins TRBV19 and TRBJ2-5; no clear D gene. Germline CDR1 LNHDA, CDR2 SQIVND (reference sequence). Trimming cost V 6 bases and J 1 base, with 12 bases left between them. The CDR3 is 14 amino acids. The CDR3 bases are TGTGCCAGTAGGGACCTCTCGCGCCAAGAGACCCAGTACTTC. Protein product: CASRDLSRQETQYF.

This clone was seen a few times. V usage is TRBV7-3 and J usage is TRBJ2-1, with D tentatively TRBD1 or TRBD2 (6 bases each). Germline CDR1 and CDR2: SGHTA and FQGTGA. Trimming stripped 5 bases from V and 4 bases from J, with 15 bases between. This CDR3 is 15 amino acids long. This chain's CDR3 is CASSLQGAGYNEQFF. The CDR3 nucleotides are TGTGCCAGCAGCCTACAGGGCGCGGGGTACAATGAGCAGTTCTTC. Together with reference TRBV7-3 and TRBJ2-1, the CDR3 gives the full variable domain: GAGVSQTPSNKVTEKGKYVELRCDPISGHTALYWYRQSLGQGPEFLIYFQGTGAADDSGLPNDRFFAVRPEGSVSTLKIQRTERGDSAVYLCASSLQGAGYNEQFFGPGTRLTVL.

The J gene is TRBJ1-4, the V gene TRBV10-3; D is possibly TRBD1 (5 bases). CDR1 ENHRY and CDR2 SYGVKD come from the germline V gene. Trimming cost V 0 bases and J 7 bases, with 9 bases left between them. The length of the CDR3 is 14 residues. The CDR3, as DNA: TGTGCCATCAGTGAGTCAACAGGAGGTGAAAAACTGTTTTTT. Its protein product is CAISESTGGEKLFF.

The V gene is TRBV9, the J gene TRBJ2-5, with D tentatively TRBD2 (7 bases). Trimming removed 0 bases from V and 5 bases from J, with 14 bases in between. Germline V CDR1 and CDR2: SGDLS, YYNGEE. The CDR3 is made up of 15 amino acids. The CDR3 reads CASSVVAGARETQYF. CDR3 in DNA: TGTGCCAGCAGCGTAGTGGCGGGGGCCCGTGAGACCCAGTACTTC.

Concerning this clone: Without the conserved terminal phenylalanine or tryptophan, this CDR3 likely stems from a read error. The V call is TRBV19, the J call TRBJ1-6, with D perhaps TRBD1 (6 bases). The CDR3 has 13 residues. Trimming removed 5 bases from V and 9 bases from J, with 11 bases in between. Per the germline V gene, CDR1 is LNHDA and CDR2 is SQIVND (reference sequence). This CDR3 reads CASSLSTGSPLHL. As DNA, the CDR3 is TGTGCCAGTAGTCTATCGACAGGTTCACCCCTCCACCTT.